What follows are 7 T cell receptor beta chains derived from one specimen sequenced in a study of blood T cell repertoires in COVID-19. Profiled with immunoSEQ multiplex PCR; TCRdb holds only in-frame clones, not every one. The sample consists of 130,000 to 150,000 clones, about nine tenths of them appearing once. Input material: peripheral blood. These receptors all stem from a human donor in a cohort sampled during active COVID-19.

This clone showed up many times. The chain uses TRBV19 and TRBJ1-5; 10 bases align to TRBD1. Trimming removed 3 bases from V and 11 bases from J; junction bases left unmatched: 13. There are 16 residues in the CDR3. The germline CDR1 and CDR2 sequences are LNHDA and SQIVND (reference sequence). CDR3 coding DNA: TGTGCCAGTAGTATCATGACAGGGGGCGCATTTTTGTCCCAGCATTTT. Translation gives CASSIMTGGAFLSQHF. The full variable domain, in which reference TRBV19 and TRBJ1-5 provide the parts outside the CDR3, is DGGITQSPKYLFRKEGQNVTLSCEQNLNHDAMYWYRQDPGQGLRLIYYSQIVNDFQKGDIAEGYSVSREKKESFPLTVTSAQKNPTAFYLCASSIMTGGAFLSQHFGDGTRLSIL.

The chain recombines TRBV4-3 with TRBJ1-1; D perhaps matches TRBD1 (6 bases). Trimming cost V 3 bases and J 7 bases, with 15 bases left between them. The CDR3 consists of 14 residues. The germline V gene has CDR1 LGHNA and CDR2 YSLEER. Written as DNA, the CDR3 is TGCGCCAGCAGCCACTCCGACAGGATAGATGAAGCTTTCTTT. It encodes CASSHSDRIDEAFF.

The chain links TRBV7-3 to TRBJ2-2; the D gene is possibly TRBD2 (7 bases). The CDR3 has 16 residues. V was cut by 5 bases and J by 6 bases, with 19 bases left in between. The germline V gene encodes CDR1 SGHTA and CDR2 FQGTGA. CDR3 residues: CASSPRGGSSAGELFF. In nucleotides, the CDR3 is TGTGCCAGCAGCCCCAGGGGCGGGAGTAGTGCCGGGGAGCTGTTTTTT.

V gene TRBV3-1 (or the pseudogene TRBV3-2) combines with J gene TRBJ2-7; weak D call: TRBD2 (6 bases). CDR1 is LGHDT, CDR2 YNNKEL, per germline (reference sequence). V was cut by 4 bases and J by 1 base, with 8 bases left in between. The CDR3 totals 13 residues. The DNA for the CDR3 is TGTGCCAGCAGCCTGGACTATTCCTACGAGCAGTACTTC. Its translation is CASSLDYSYEQYF.

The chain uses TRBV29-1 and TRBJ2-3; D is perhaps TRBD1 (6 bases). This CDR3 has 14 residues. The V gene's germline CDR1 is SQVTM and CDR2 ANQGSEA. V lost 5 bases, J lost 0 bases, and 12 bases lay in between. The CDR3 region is CSVRWDTSTDTQYF. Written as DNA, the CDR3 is TGCAGCGTTAGGTGGGACACTAGCACAGATACGCAGTATTTT.

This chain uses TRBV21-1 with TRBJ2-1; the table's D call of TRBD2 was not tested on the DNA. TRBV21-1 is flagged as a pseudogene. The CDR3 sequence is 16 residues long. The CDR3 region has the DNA TGTGCCAGCAGCAAAGCCCTCGCGCCTAGCGGGCATGAGCAGTTCTTC. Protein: CASSKALAPSGHEQFF.

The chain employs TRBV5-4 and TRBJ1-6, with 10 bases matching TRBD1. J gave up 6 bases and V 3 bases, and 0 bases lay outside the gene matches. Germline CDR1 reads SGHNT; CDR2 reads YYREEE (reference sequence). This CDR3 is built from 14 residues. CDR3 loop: CASSWDRGNSPLHF. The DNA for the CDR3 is TGTGCCAGCAGCTGGGACAGGGGTAATTCACCCCTCCACTTT. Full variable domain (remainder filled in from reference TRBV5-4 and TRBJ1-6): ETGVTQSPTHLIKTRGQQVTLRCSSQSGHNTVSWYQQALGQGPQFIFQYYREEENGRGNFPPRFSGLQFPNYSSELNVNALELDDSALYLCASSWDRGNSPLHFGNGTRLTVT.